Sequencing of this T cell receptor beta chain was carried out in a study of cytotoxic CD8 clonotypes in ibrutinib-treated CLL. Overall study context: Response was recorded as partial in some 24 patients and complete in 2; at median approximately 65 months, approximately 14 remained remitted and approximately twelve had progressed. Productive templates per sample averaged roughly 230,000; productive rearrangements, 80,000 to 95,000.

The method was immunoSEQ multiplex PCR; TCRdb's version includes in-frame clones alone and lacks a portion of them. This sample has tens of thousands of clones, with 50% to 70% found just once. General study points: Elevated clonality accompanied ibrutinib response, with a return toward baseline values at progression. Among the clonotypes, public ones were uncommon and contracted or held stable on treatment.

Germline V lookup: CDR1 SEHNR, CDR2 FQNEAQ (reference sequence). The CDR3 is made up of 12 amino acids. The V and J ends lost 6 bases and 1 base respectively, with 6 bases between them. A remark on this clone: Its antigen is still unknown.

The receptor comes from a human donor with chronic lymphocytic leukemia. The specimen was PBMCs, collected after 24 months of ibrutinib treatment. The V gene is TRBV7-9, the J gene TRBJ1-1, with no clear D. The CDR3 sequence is CASSSTNTEAFF. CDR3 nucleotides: TGTGCCAGCAGTAGTACGAACACTGAAGCTTTCTTT. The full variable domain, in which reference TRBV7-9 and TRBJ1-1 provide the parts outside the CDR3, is DTGVSQNPRHKITKRGQNVTFRCDPISEHNRLYWYRQTLGQGPEFLTYFQNEAQLEKSRLLSDRFSAERPKGSFSTLEIQRTEQGDSAMYLCASSSTNTEAFFGQGTRLTVV.